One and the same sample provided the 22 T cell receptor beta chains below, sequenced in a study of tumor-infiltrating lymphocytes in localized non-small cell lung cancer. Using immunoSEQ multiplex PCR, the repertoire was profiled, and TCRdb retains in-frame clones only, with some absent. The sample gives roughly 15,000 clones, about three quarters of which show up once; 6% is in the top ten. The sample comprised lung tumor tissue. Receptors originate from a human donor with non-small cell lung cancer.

The CDR3 spells CASSPGQGIEKLFF. In DNA form, the CDR3 reads TGTGCCAGCAGTCCGGGACAGGGGATCGAAAAACTGTTTTTT. This chain connects TRBV6-4 to TRBJ1-4; 10 bases line up with TRBD1. This CDR3 contains 14 residues. With V trimmed by 5 bases and J by 8 bases, 5 bases remained unmatched. Germline assignment: CDR1 MRHNA and CDR2 SNTAGT.

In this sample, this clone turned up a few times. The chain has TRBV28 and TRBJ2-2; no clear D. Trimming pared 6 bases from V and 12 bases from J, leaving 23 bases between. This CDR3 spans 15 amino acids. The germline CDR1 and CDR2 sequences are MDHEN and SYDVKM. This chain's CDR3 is CASSTRRTPLPKLFF. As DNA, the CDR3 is TGTGCCAGCAGCACTCGACGAACCCCGCTTCCTAAGCTGTTTTTT.

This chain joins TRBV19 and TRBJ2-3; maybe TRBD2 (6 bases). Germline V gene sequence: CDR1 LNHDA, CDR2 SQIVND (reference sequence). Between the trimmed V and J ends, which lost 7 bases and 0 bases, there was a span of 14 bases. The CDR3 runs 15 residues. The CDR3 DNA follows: TGTGCCAGTAAAGGGGCGGGAAGGAGCACAGATACGCAGTATTTT. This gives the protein CASKGAGRSTDTQYF.

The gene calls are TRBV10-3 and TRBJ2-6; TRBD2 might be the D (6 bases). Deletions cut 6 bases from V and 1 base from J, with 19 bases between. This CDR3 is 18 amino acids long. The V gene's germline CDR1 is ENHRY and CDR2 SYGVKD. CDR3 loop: CAISRGTERISGANVLTF. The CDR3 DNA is TGTGCCATCAGCCGCGGGACGGAGAGAATATCTGGGGCCAACGTCCTGACTTTC.

CDR3 nucleotide sequence: TGTGCCAGCAGCTTACTCGGATCGGCCTATGGCTACACCTTC. As protein: CASSLLGSAYGYTF. The chain recombines TRBV7-9 with TRBJ1-2; D is unresolved. The CDR3 is 14 amino acids. The V gene lost 2 bases and the J gene lost 4 bases, with 11 bases spanning the gap. Germline-derived CDR1 and CDR2 are SEHNR and FQNEAQ (reference sequence).

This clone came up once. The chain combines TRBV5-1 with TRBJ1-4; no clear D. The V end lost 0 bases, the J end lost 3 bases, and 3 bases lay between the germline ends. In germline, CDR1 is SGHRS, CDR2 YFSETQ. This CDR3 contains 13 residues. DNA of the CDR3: TGCGCCAGCAGCTTGGGAGCTAATGAAAAACTGTTTTTT. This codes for CASSLGANEKLFF.

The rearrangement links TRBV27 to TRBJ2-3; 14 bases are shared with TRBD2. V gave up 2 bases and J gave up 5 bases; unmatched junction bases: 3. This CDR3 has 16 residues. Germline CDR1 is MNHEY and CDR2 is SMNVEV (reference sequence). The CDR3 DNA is TGTGCCAGCAGTTTAAGACTAGCGGGAGGGGTAGATACGCAGTATTTT. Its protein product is CASSLRLAGGVDTQYF.

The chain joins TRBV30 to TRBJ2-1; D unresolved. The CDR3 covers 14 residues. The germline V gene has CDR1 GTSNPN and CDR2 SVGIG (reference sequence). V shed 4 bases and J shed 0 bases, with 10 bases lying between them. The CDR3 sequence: CAWTHGRSYNEQFF. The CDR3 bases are TGTGCCTGGACCCACGGGCGCTCCTACAATGAGCAGTTCTTC. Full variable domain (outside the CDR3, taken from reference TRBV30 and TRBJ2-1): SQTIHQWPATLVQPVGSPLSLECTVEGTSNPNLYWYRQAAGRGLQLLFYSVGIGQISSEVPQNLSASRPQDRQFILSSKKLLLSDSGFYLCAWTHGRSYNEQFFGPGTRLTVL.

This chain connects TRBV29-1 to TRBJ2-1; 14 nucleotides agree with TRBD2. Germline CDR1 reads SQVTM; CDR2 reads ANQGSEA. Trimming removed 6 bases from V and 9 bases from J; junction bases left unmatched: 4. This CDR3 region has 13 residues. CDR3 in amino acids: CSVRTSGRIEQFF. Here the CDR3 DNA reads TGCAGCGTCCGGACTAGCGGGAGGATTGAGCAGTTCTTC.

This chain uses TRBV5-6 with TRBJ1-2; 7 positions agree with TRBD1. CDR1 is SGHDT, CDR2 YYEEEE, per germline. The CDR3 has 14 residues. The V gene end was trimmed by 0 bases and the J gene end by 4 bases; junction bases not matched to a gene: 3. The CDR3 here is CASSLAQGIYGYTF. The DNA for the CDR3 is TGTGCCAGCAGCTTGGCACAGGGGATCTATGGCTACACCTTC.

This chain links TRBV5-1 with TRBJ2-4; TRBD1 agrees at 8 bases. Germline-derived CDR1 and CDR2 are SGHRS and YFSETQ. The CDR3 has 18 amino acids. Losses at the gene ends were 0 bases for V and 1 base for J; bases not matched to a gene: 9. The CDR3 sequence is CASSLGTQGAPAKNIQYF. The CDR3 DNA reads TGCGCCAGCAGCTTGGGGACGCAGGGGGCGCCGGCCAAAAACATTCAGTACTTC.

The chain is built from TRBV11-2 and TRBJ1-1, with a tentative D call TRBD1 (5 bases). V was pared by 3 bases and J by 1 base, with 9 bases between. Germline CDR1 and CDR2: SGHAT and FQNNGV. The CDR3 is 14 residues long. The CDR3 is CASSFGTENTEAFF. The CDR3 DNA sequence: TGTGCCAGCAGCTTCGGGACCGAGAACACTGAAGCTTTCTTT. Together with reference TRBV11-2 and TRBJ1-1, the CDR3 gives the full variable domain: EAGVAQSPRYKIIEKRQSVAFWCNPISGHATLYWYQQILGQGPKLLIQFQNNGVVDDSQLPKDRFSAERLKGVDSTLKIQPAKLEDSAVYLCASSFGTENTEAFFGQGTRLTVV.

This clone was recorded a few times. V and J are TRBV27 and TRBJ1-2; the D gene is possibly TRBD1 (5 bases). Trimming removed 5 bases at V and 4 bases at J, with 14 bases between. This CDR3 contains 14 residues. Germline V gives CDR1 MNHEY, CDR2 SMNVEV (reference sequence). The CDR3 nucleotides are TGTGCCAGCAGTCCGCGACAGAGTATCTATGGCTACACCTTC. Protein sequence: CASSPRQSIYGYTF.

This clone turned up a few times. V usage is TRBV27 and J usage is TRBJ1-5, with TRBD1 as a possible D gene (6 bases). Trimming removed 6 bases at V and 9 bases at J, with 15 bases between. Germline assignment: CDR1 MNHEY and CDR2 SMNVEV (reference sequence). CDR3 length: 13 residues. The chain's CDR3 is CASSPGGQRPQHF. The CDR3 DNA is TGTGCCAGCAGCCCCGGGGGGCAACGGCCCCAGCATTTT.

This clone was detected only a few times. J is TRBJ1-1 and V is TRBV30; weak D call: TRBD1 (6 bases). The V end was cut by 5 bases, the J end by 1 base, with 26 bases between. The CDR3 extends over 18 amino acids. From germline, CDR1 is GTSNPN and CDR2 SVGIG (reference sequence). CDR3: CAWASQGWGFITNTEAFF. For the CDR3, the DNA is TGTGCCTGGGCAAGTCAGGGGTGGGGGTTTATTACGAACACTGAAGCTTTCTTT.

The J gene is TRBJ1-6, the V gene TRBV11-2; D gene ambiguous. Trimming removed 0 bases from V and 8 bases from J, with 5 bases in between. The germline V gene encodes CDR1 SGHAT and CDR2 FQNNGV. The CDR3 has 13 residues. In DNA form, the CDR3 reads TGTGCCAGCAGCTTAGAGGCGCATTCACCCCTCCACTTT. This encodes CASSLEAHSPLHF.

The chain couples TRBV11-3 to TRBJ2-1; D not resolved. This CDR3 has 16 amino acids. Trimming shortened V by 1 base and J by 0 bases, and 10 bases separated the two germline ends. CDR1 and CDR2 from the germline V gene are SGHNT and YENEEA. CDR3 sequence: CASSLAGPSSYNEQFF. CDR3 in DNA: TGTGCCAGCAGCTTAGCGGGCCCTAGCTCCTACAATGAGCAGTTCTTC.

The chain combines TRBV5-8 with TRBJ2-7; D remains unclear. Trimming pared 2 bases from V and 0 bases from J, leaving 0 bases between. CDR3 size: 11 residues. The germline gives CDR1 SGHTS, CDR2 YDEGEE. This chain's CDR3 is CASSFSYEQYF. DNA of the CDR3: TGTGCCAGCAGCTTCTCCTACGAGCAGTACTTC.

CDR3: CASSLDRLAESTDTQYF. The DNA for the CDR3 is TGCGCCAGCAGCCTCGACCGACTAGCGGAGAGCACAGATACGCAGTATTTT. The gene calls are TRBV4-1 and TRBJ2-3; 9 nucleotides align to TRBD2. Losses at the gene ends were 4 bases for V and 0 bases for J; bases not matched to a gene: 8. The length of the CDR3 is 17 residues. Per the germline V gene, CDR1 is MGHRA and CDR2 is YSYEKL.

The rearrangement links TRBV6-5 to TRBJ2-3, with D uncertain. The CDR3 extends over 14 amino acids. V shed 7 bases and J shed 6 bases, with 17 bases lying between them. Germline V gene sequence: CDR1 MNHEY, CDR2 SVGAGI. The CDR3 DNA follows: TGTGCCAGCAAGAGTGGGCCGAGAACGGATACGCAGTATTTT. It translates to CASKSGPRTDTQYF.

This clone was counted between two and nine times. The DNA for the CDR3 is TGTGCCAGCAGCCAACGGACAGGGGCTGCTGAAGCTTTCTTT. Protein: CASSQRTGAAEAFF. This rearrangement joins TRBV7-2 to TRBJ1-1; 9 bases fit TRBD1. Germline CDR1 and CDR2: SGHTA and FQGNSA. Germline trimming cut 5 bases from V and 6 bases from J; bases unmatched to any gene: 7. The CDR3 runs to 14 residues.

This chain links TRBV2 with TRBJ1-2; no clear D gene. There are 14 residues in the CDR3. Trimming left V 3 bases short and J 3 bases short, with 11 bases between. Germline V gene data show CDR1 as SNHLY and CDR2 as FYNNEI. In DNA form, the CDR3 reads TGTGCCAGCAGTGAGGCAGGCCTCGACTATGGCTACACCTTC. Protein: CASSEAGLDYGYTF.